The rows below give T cell receptor beta chains drawn from one sample of a study of shared T cell receptors in the human thymus. Sequencing used immunoSEQ multiplex PCR; TCRdb keeps in-frame clones, though not all of them. The sample has hundreds of thousands of clones, 88% seen once. These data were likewise used in another study, on human thymus T cells.

Material: thymocytes. These receptors originate from a boy in the first two years of life with a congenital heart defect. CDR3s include the opening cysteine and the closing phenylalanine or tryptophan. D genes are given only for firm matches. Where a row states a size, it is once, few, many or the class of an expanded clone; other rows omit it.

V	size	length	D	J	DNA	CDR3
TRBV27	.	14	.	TRBJ1-4	TGTGCCAGCAGTGTACAGTTTAATAATGAAAAACTGTTTTTT	CASSVQFNNEKLFF
TRBV15	.	14	.	TRBJ2-3	TGTGCCACCACCGTAGACACTAGCACAGATACGCAGTATTTT	CATTVDTSTDTQYF
TRBV2	.	15	TRBD2	TRBJ2-5	TGTGCCAGCAGTGGGGGACTAGCGGGGGAAGAGACCCAGTACTTC	CASSGGLAGEETQYF
TRBV30	.	15	.	TRBJ1-2	TGTGCCTGGAGCGTACGTCTACCCCCAGGGAGGGGAAACACCTTC	CAWSVRLPPGRGNTF
TRBV20-1	.	11	.	TRBJ2-3	TGCAGTGCCTTCAGGGATGATACGCAGTATTTT	CSAFRDDTQYF
TRBV12-5	.	16	TRBD1	TRBJ1-2	TGTGCTAGTGGTTTGCCGGGGGACAGATTTAACTATGGCTACACCTTC	CASGLPGDRFNYGYTF
TRBV10-3	.	16	.	TRBJ2-2	TGTGCCATCAGTGCGTCTGGGGGCTACAACACCGGGGAGCTGTTTTTT	CAISASGGYNTGELFF
TRBV19	.	15	TRBD1	TRBJ1-5	TGTGCCAGTAGTCCTCGACAGGGAAGCAATCAGCCCCAGCATTTT	CASSPRQGSNQPQHF
TRBV27	.	15	TRBD2	TRBJ2-1	TGTGCCAGCAGTTTATTGAGCGGGACCTACAATGAGCAGTTCTTC	CASSLLSGTYNEQFF
TRBV5-4	.	13	TRBD1	TRBJ2-7	TGTGCCAGCAGCGTAACAGGGGGCTACGAGCAGTACTTC	CASSVTGGYEQYF
TRBV5-4	.	16	TRBD2	TRBJ2-3	TGTGCCAGCAGCTTGGAAGGTTCTAGCGGGACAGATACGCAGTATTTT	CASSLEGSSGTDTQYF
TRBV4-1	.	15	.	TRBJ2-1	TGCGCCAGCAGCCATTGGGGCAGGGGGGCAGATGAGCAGTTCTTC	CASSHWGRGADEQFF
TRBV2	.	15	.	TRBJ2-5	TGTGCCAGCAAAAAGACAGGAGGATTCCAAGAGACCCAGTACTTC	CASKKTGGFQETQYF
TRBV14	.	20	.	TRBJ2-7	TGTGCCAGCAGCCAAGCTTCCCGGGGACAGGCCGGGACTAAGTGGTACGAGCAGTACTTC	CASSQASRGQAGTKWYEQYF
TRBV4-3	.	19	TRBD2	TRBJ2-2	TGCGCCAGCAGCCAAGAAGGGGGGGGGACTAGCGGGAGCACCGGGGAGCTGTTTTTT	CASSQEGGGTSGSTGELFF
TRBV21-1	.	16	.	TRBJ2-1	TGTGCCAGCAGCAATTACTGGCGGTCCTCCTACAATGAGCAGTTCTTC	CASSNYWRSSYNEQFF
TRBV19	.	12	.	TRBJ2-1	TGTGCCAGTAGTATAGGAGGGGGAGAGCAGTTCTTC	CASSIGGGEQFF
TRBV4-3	.	19	TRBD2	TRBJ2-3	TGCGCCAGCAGCCAATGGACTAGCGGGAGTGATACTAGCACAGATACGCAGTATTTT	CASSQWTSGSDTSTDTQYF
TRBV28	.	14	.	TRBJ1-5	TGTGCCAGCAGGTGGGGGGGCAGGAATCAGCCCCAGCATTTT	CASRWGGRNQPQHF
TRBV7-3	.	15	TRBD2	TRBJ2-3	TGTGCCAGCAGCTTAGAGCGGGGCAACACAGATACGCAGTATTTT	CASSLERGNTDTQYF
TRBV10-3	.	15	TRBD1	TRBJ2-2	TGTGCCACAGCCCCACAGGGGGCAGTTCCCCGGGAGCTGTTTTTT	CATAPQGAVPRELFF
TRBV11-2	.	16	.	TRBJ2-7	TGTGCCAGCAGCTTAGTGGGTCAGGGGCACCCCTACGAGCAGTACTTC	CASSLVGQGHPYEQYF
TRBV7-9	few	14	.	TRBJ2-2	TGTGCCAGCATGGACTCAGGCCCCACCGGGGAGCTGTTTTTT	CASMDSGPTGELFF
TRBV14	.	13	.	TRBJ2-7	TGTGCCAGCAGCCAGCCCGAGAGCTACGAGCAGTACTTC	CASSQPESYEQYF
TRBV7-9	.	14	.	TRBJ1-5	TGTGCCAGCAGCTTTGGCAGGCCCGATCAGCCCCAGCATTTT	CASSFGRPDQPQHF
TRBV27	.	14	TRBD2	TRBJ2-7	TGTGCCAGCAGTTGGACTAGCGGGAATTACGAGCAGTACTTC	CASSWTSGNYEQYF
TRBV7-3	.	16	TRBD2	TRBJ2-2	TGTGCCAGCAGCCCGGAGCGGGAGCGGAGCACCGGGGAGCTGTTTTTT	CASSPERERSTGELFF
TRBV10-2	once	15	TRBD2	TRBJ2-1	TGCGCCAGCATCTCGTTGACTAGCGCCTACAATGAGCAGTTCTTC	CASISLTSAYNEQFF
TRBV6-5	.	16	.	TRBJ2-5	TGTGCCAGCAGTTACCCTAAAGGAGGGGTTTCGGAGACCCAGTACTTC	CASSYPKGGVSETQYF
TRBV11-3	.	14	TRBD1	TRBJ1-2	TGTGCCAGCAGCACTAGGACAGGGGGCGCGGGCTACACCTTC	CASSTRTGGAGYTF
TRBV9	.	16	TRBD2	TRBJ2-5	TGTGCCAGCAGCCCTTCTAGCGGGAGGGCTGGGGAGACCCAGTACTTC	CASSPSSGRAGETQYF
TRBV19	.	14	.	TRBJ2-7	TGTGCCAGTAGTATTCTGGATAGGAGGGACGAGCAGTACTTC	CASSILDRRDEQYF
TRBV15	.	21	TRBD2	TRBJ2-7	TGTGCCACCAGCATTTCCTCCGGGACACTTCGCAGGAGACTAGCGGGATACGAGCAGTACTTC	CATSISSGTLRRRLAGYEQYF
TRBV9	.	21	TRBD2	TRBJ2-1	TGTGCCAGCAGCGTAGGTCGATCGGGGACTAGCGGGACCCCCATGGCAGGCGAGCAGTTCTTC	CASSVGRSGTSGTPMAGEQFF
TRBV5-4	.	15	TRBD1	TRBJ1-2	TGTGCCAGCAGCTCGACGGGACAGGGAGCCTATGGCTACACCTTC	CASSSTGQGAYGYTF
TRBV21-1	.	14	.	TRBJ1-5	TGTGCCAGCAGCAACGAGAATAGCAATCAGCCCCAGCATTTT	CASSNENSNQPQHF
TRBV28	.	15	.	TRBJ1-3	TGTGCCAGCAGTCTAACAGGGTTGCGGGGAAACACCATATATTTT	CASSLTGLRGNTIYF
TRBV5-1	.	16	TRBD2	TRBJ2-2	TGCGCCAGCAGAATCACTAGCGGGAGTGACACCGGGGAGCTGTTTTTT	CASRITSGSDTGELFF
TRBV27	.	17	.	TRBJ2-1	TGTGCCAGCAGTTTATATCTAGCAATGAACTCCTACAATGAGCAGTTCTTC	CASSLYLAMNSYNEQFF
TRBV15	.	19	.	TRBJ2-3	TGTGCCACCAGCAGAGTGGACTGGAGGCGGGGCCTAAGCACAGATACGCAGTATTTT	CATSRVDWRRGLSTDTQYF
TRBV9	once	16	TRBD1	TRBJ1-2	TGTGCCAGCACTAGGGACAGGGGCGGTATGAACTATGGCTACACCTTC	CASTRDRGGMNYGYTF
TRBV23-1	.	14	.	TRBJ2-7	TGCGCCAGCAGTCAACCAGGACGGGGATACGAGCAGTACTTC	CASSQPGRGYEQYF
TRBV5-1	.	15	.	TRBJ2-1	TGCGCCAGCAGCTCGGACTCGAGCTCCTACAATGAGCAGTTCTTC	CASSSDSSSYNEQFF
TRBV5-6	.	15	.	TRBJ2-7	TGTGCCAGCAGCTTGGGCCCCGGAGCCTCCTACGAGCAGTACTTC	CASSLGPGASYEQYF
TRBV11-2	once	14	.	TRBJ2-7	TGTGCCAGCAGCTATACGGGAGTAGATTACGAGCAGTACTTC	CASSYTGVDYEQYF
TRBV29-1	.	13	TRBD2	TRBJ2-7	TGCAGCGCCACCGGGACTAGTTGGGGCGAGCAGTACTTC	CSATGTSWGEQYF
TRBV9	.	16	TRBD2	TRBJ2-3	TGTGCCAGCAGCGGCCCCGGGACTAGCGGGACTCATACGCAGTATTTT	CASSGPGTSGTHTQYF
TRBV4-1	once	13	TRBD2	TRBJ2-7	TGCGCCAGCAGCCAGACTAGCACCTACGAGCAGTACTTC	CASSQTSTYEQYF
TRBV15	.	16	TRBD2	TRBJ2-3	TGTGCCACCAGCAGGGGACTAGCGGGAGTAACAGATACGCAGTATTTT	CATSRGLAGVTDTQYF